These 21 T cell receptor beta chains originate from one sample sequenced in a study of blood T cell repertoires in COVID-19. Assay: immunoSEQ multiplex PCR; the TCRdb copy retains only in-frame clones and omits some. This table has about 100,000 clones, approximately 88% appearing once. The sequencing input was peripheral blood. The receptors here all came from a human donor in a cohort sampled during active COVID-19.

The chain links TRBV5-5 to TRBJ1-4; D is perhaps TRBD1 (6 bases). Between the trimmed V and J ends, which lost 4 bases and 3 bases, there was a span of 13 bases. Germline CDR1 and CDR2: SGHKS and YYEKEE (reference sequence). CDR3 length: 15 residues. Here the CDR3 DNA reads TGTGCCAGCAGCCCACCGACAGGATCTAATGAAAAACTGTTTTTT. Translation: CASSPPTGSNEKLFF.

V usage is TRBV5-1 and J usage is TRBJ1-5; TRBD1 matches 8 bases. The germline V gene encodes CDR1 SGHRS and CDR2 YFSETQ. V lost 4 bases and J lost 1; bases outside the gene matches: 7. The CDR3 has 16 amino acids. CDR3 DNA sequence: TGCGCCAGCAGCCCCGGACAGGGCGGGAGCAATCAGCCCCAGCATTTT. Amino acid sequence: CASSPGQGGSNQPQHF.

This chain uses TRBV3-1 (or the pseudogene TRBV3-2) with TRBJ2-1, with D perhaps TRBD2 (6 bases). The CDR3 has 15 amino acids. Germline V gene data show CDR1 as LGHDT and CDR2 as YNNKEL (reference sequence). The V and J ends lost 1 base and 3 bases respectively, with 10 bases between them. CDR3 residues: CASSQVLTSYNEQFF. As DNA, the CDR3 is TGTGCCAGCAGCCAAGTCTTGACTAGCTACAATGAGCAGTTCTTC.

V gene TRBV24-1 combines with J gene TRBJ2-3, with a tentative D call TRBD1 (6 bases). Germline V lookup: CDR1 KGHDR, CDR2 SFDVKD. V dropped 1 base and J dropped 3 bases, with 13 bases sitting between them. This CDR3 spans 16 amino acids. DNA for the CDR3: TGTGCCACCAGTGATTTTACCCTGAGGGGGACAGATACGCAGTATTTT. Translated: CATSDFTLRGTDTQYF.

This clone appeared a few times. The CDR3 DNA sequence: TGTGCCAGTAGTACCCCGGGACAGGGGGCTTCACCCCTCCACTTT. Amino acids: CASSTPGQGASPLHF. The chain couples TRBV19 to TRBJ1-6, with TRBD1 identical over 12 bases. J lost 9 bases, V lost 4 bases, and 4 bases had no gene match. CDR3 length: 15 residues. Germline CDR1 reads LNHDA; CDR2 reads SQIVND (reference sequence).

The genes are TRBV6-4 and TRBJ2-1, with a weak D call TRBD2 (5 bases). Germline-derived CDR1 and CDR2 are MRHNA and SNTAGT. The CDR3 contains 13 residues. Trimming removed 3 bases at V and 11 bases at J, with 14 bases between. In DNA form, the CDR3 reads TGTGCCAGCAGTGAAATCCGGGGAGTAAAGCAGTTCTTC. Amino acids: CASSEIRGVKQFF.

In its sample, this clone was seen once. The chain links TRBV2 to TRBJ2-5, with D uncertain. V was cut by 5 bases and J by 5 bases, with 12 bases left in between. Per the germline V gene, CDR1 is SNHLY and CDR2 is FYNNEI. This CDR3 comprises 13 residues. The CDR3 sequence is CASSSEVTETQYF. In DNA form, the CDR3 reads TGTGCCAGCAGTTCAGAAGTTACGGAGACCCAGTACTTC.

V usage is TRBV6-6 and J usage is TRBJ1-6; no clear D. The CDR3 extends over 14 amino acids. Looked up from germline, CDR1 is MNHNY and CDR2 is SVGAGI (reference sequence). Trimming removed 2 bases at V and 8 bases at J, with 10 bases between. CDR3 coding DNA: TGTGCCAGCAGTTACCCCCCCGGGGATTCACCCCTCCACTTT. It codes for CASSYPPGDSPLHF.

In this sample, this clone turned up once. This CDR3 reads CASSNPGREEQFF. DNA of the CDR3: TGTGCCAGCAGCAACCCGGGCAGGGAAGAGCAGTTCTTC. J is TRBJ2-1 and V is TRBV6-5; D may be TRBD1 (5 bases). CDR1 is MNHEY, CDR2 SVGAGI, per germline. V lost 6 bases, J lost 10 bases, and 16 bases lay in between. This CDR3 comprises 13 residues.

The J gene is TRBJ2-1, the V gene TRBV18; D gene ambiguous. The germline V gene encodes CDR1 KGHSH and CDR2 LQKENI. The CDR3 covers 13 residues. V was clipped by 0 bases and J by 7 bases, with 7 bases between them. CDR3 sequence reads: CASSPPSVNEQFF. Here the CDR3 DNA reads TGTGCCAGCTCACCACCCTCTGTTAATGAGCAGTTCTTC.

V usage is TRBV5-1 and J usage is TRBJ2-3, with a possible D match to TRBD1 (5 bases). Germline CDR1 and CDR2: SGHRS and YFSETQ. Trimming removed 3 bases at V and 6 bases at J, with 11 bases between. This CDR3 comprises 13 residues. CDR3 loop: CASSSTVTDTQYF. CDR3 nucleotide sequence: TGCGCCAGCAGCTCGACAGTTACGGATACGCAGTATTTT.

This clone was counted only a few times. V is TRBV5-5 and J is TRBJ1-6, with D hard to call. This CDR3 spans 15 amino acids. V lost 1 base, J lost 8 bases, and 13 bases lay in between. The V gene's germline CDR1 is SGHKS and CDR2 YYEKEE (reference sequence). The CDR3 coding sequence is TGTGCCAGCAGCTTGCGGGGATGGGGTGATTCACCCCTCCACTTT. Amino acid sequence: CASSLRGWGDSPLHF.

This clone was found once. This chain connects TRBV28 to TRBJ1-2; possibly TRBD1 for D (5 bases). The length of the CDR3 is 14 residues. The germline gives CDR1 MDHEN, CDR2 SYDVKM. Trimming took 5 bases from V and 8 from J, leaving 18 bases between them. This chain's CDR3 is CASSPRAVRGGYTF. CDR3 DNA: TGTGCCAGCAGTCCCCGGGCCGTTCGGGGGGGCTACACCTTC.

In its sample, this clone was seen once. The J gene is TRBJ2-2, the V gene TRBV7-6, with D possibly TRBD2 on 5 matching bases. The germline V and J ends were trimmed by 0 bases and 1 base, with 6 bases remaining between them. The CDR3 extends over 15 amino acids. Germline V gene data show CDR1 as SGHVS and CDR2 as FNYEAQ. CDR3 sequence reads: CASSLAGRNTGELFF. Here the CDR3 DNA reads TGTGCCAGCAGCTTAGCGGGGAGGAACACCGGGGAGCTGTTTTTT. Full variable domain (rest looked up from reference TRBV7-6 and TRBJ2-2): GAGVSQSPRYKVTKRGQDVALRCDPISGHVSLYWYRQALGQGPEFLTYFNYEAQQDKSGLPNDRFSAERPEGSISTLTIQRTEQRDSAMYRCASSLAGRNTGELFFGEGSRLTVL.

The CDR3, as DNA: TGTGCCACCAGTGATTCCACAACCCGTCAGCCCCAGCATTTT. Protein product: CATSDSTTRQPQHF. The chain is built from TRBV24-1 and TRBJ1-5; D uncertain. The germline V gene encodes CDR1 KGHDR and CDR2 SFDVKD. Between the trimmed V and J ends, which lost 2 bases and 6 bases, there was a span of 10 bases. The CDR3 is 14 residues long.

The chain recombines TRBV7-3 with TRBJ2-2; the D gene is possibly TRBD2 (6 bases). The CDR3 is 13 residues long. Trimming took 6 bases from V and 5 from J, leaving 10 bases between them. In germline, CDR1 is SGHTA, CDR2 FQGTGA. CDR3 region: CASSYSGTGELFF. In DNA form, the CDR3 reads TGTGCCAGCAGTTACAGCGGGACCGGGGAGCTGTTTTTT.

As to this clone: The junction departs from germline at one end; a sequencing error may be responsible. V and J are TRBV30 and TRBJ2-7; TRBD1 matches 9 bases. This CDR3 has 11 amino acids. Per the germline V gene, CDR1 is GTSNPN and CDR2 is SVGIG (reference sequence). The CDR3 spells CAWSELGQGDF. The DNA of the CDR3 is TGTGCCTGGAGTGAACTGGGACAGGGAGACTTC.

The chain is built from TRBV7-2 and TRBJ2-2; no definite D call. V was cut by 3 bases and J by 1 base, with 9 bases left in between. The CDR3 has 15 residues. Per the germline V gene, CDR1 is SGHTA and CDR2 is FQGNSA. This CDR3 is CASSFPVQNTGELFF. The CDR3, as DNA: TGTGCCAGCAGCTTTCCGGTCCAGAACACCGGGGAGCTGTTTTTT.

A remark on this clone: Because it lacks the conserved phenylalanine or tryptophan at the end, this CDR3 is likely a read error. V usage is TRBV7-8 and J usage is TRBJ2-2; 8 nucleotides agree with TRBD1. Germline V CDR1 and CDR2: SGHVS, FQNEAQ. This CDR3 spans 15 amino acids. Losses at the gene ends were 5 bases for V and 5 bases for J; bases not matched to a gene: 7. The CDR3 bases are TGTGCCAGCAGCCCGGACAGGGTAGGAACCGGGGAGCTGTTTCTT. The encoded protein is CASSPDRVGTGELFL.

This chain joins TRBV28 and TRBJ2-2, with a tentative D call TRBD1 (7 bases). The V end was cut by 5 bases, the J end by 6 bases, with 13 bases between. The CDR3 loop spans 14 amino acids. Germline CDR1 and CDR2: MDHEN and SYDVKM. The CDR3 sequence: CASSPGGPAGELFF. The CDR3 coding sequence is TGTGCCAGCAGTCCAGGGGGGCCGGCCGGGGAGCTGTTTTTT.

V is TRBV27 and J is TRBJ1-5; D gene unclear. The germline V gene encodes CDR1 MNHEY and CDR2 SMNVEV (reference sequence). This CDR3 has 19 amino acids. V lost 1 base and J lost 1, with 20 bases in between. The CDR3 loop is CASSLCFLVRVWSNQPQHF. The CDR3 region has the DNA TGTGCCAGCAGTTTATGCTTTTTGGTTAGAGTATGGAGCAATCAGCCCCAGCATTTT.